The next 9 T cell receptor beta chains were all read from a single sample in a study of response to subunit inactivated influenza vaccine. TCRdb processed the RT-PCR reads anew with MiXCR; each CDR3 protein has one entry. The repertoire consists of under 200,000 distinct CDR3 sequences, with about a tenth occurring once and the leading ten covering roughly 12%. The sample consisted of non-naive T cells sorted from PBMCs, taken 35 to 45 days after vaccination. These receptors were obtained from a man aged 50-59 years who received an inactivated influenza vaccine.

The chain has TRBV7-2 and TRBJ2-7, with D perhaps matching TRBD1 (6 bases). Germline CDR1 SGHTA, CDR2 FQGNSA. CDR3 length: 14 residues. Trimming removed 0 bases from V and 7 bases from J, with 13 bases in between. The CDR3 is CASSLARGAWEQYF. DNA for the CDR3: TGTGCCAGCAGCTTAGCCAGGGGAGCGTGGGAGCAGTACTTC. The whole variable domain, filled in from reference TRBV7-2 and TRBJ2-7, reads GAGVSQSPSNKVTEKGKDVELRCDPISGHTALYWYRQSLGQGLEFLIYFQGNSAPDKSGLPSDRFSAERTGGSVSTLTIQRTQQEDSAVYLCASSLARGAWEQYFGPGTRLTVT.

This clonotype was recorded many times. The V gene is TRBV6-6, the J gene TRBJ2-7; D gene uncertain. The CDR3 consists of 13 residues. Deletions cut 7 bases from V and 3 bases from J, with 13 bases between. Germline lookup yields CDR1 MNHNY and CDR2 SVGAGI (reference sequence). The CDR3 DNA sequence: TGTGCCAGCACCGCCCGCGCCTTCTACGAGCAGTACTTC. Protein: CASTARAFYEQYF.

The chain uses TRBV2 and TRBJ2-2, with a possible D match to TRBD2 (6 bases). The CDR3 length is 18 residues. CDR1 SNHLY and CDR2 FYNNEI come from the germline V gene. V lost 0 bases and J 9 bases, leaving 23 bases between the germline ends. Here the CDR3 DNA reads TGTGCCAGCAGTGAAGCGCTTAATCGGGGGACCCATTCGAGGGAGCTGTTTTTT. Translation gives CASSEALNRGTHSRELFF.

This clonotype was recorded at least ten times. The chain uses TRBV5-4 and TRBJ2-7; 8 bases agree with TRBD1. Losses at the gene ends were 4 bases for V and 0 bases for J; bases not matched to a gene: 9. The germline gives CDR1 SGHNT, CDR2 YYREEE (reference sequence). The CDR3 is 16 residues long. The CDR3: CASSKSGGASSYEQYF. CDR3 coding DNA: TGTGCCAGCAGCAAATCAGGGGGCGCGAGCTCCTACGAGCAGTACTTC.

This clonotype was seen only a few times. The chain is built from TRBV11-2 and TRBJ2-2; D remains ambiguous. From germline, CDR1 is SGHAT and CDR2 FQNNGV. Trimming pared 4 bases from V and 8 bases from J, leaving 14 bases between. The CDR3 has 14 residues. CDR3 sequence reads: CASSSGYTGGELFF. As DNA, the CDR3 is TGTGCCAGCAGCTCGGGCTACACCGGTGGGGAGCTGTTTTTT.

This clonotype appeared many times. The rearrangement joins TRBV5-1 to TRBJ2-5, with a weak D call TRBD1 (6 bases). V was clipped by 5 bases and J by 0 bases, with 11 bases between them. The CDR3 spans 14 residues. The germline V gene encodes CDR1 SGHRS and CDR2 YFSETQ. CDR3 bases: TGCGCCAGCAGGACAGGAGGATACCAAGAGACCCAGTACTTC. It translates to CASRTGGYQETQYF.

The V and J genes are TRBV19 and TRBJ1-5; possible D gene TRBD1, 6 bases. Per germline, CDR1 LNHDA and CDR2 SQIVND (reference sequence). The length of the CDR3 is 13 residues. Trimming shortened V by 1 base and J by 7 bases, and 8 bases separated the two germline ends. The CDR3, as DNA: TGTGCCAGTAGTATAGTGGGGGGCCAGCCCCAGCATTTT. This translates into CASSIVGGQPQHF.

The V call is TRBV7-2, the J call TRBJ2-1, with 13 bases fitting TRBD2. The V segment lost 8 bases and the J segment 9 bases; nucleotides outside the gene matches: 16. Germline CDR1 is SGHTA and CDR2 is FQGNSA. The CDR3 contains 17 residues. CDR3 nucleotides: TGTGCCAGCGACAGGGGGCAAGGACTAGCGGGAGTGGTTGAGCAGTTCTTC. As protein: CASDRGQGLAGVVEQFF.

This clonotype was seen a handful of times. The chain joins TRBV5-5 to TRBJ2-1; 10 bases match TRBD2. V lost 5 bases and J lost 5; bases outside the gene matches: 7. This CDR3 has 15 amino acids. Germline assignment: CDR1 SGHKS and CDR2 YYEKEE (reference sequence). The CDR3 here is CASRDGLAADNEQFF. CDR3 DNA: TGTGCCAGCAGAGATGGACTAGCGGCAGACAATGAGCAGTTCTTC.